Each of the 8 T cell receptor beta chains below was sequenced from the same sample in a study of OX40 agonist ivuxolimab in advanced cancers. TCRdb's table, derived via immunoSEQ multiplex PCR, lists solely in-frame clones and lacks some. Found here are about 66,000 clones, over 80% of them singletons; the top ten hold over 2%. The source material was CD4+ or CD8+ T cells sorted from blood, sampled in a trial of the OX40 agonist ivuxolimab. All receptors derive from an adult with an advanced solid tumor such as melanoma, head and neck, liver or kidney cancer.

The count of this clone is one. The CDR3 is CASSSPGLANEQYF. DNA of the CDR3: TGTGCCAGCAGTTCGCCGGGACTAGCTAACGAGCAGTACTTC. This sequence joins TRBV28 and TRBJ2-7; TRBD2 matches at 9 bases. The CDR3 spans 14 residues. The V gene's germline CDR1 is MDHEN and CDR2 SYDVKM. V shed 4 bases and J 5 bases; nucleotides not matched to a gene: 6.

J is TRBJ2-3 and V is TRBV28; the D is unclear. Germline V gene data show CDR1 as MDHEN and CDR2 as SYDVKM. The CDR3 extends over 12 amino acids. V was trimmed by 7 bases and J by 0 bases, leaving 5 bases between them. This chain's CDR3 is CASTESTDTQYF. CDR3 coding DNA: TGTGCCAGCACTGAGAGCACAGATACGCAGTATTTT.

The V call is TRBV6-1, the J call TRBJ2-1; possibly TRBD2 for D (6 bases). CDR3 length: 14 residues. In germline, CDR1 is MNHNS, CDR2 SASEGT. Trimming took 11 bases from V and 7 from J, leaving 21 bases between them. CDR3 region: CACSREGGSNEQFF. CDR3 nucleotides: TGTGCCTGTTCTCGAGAGGGAGGTTCGAATGAGCAGTTCTTC.

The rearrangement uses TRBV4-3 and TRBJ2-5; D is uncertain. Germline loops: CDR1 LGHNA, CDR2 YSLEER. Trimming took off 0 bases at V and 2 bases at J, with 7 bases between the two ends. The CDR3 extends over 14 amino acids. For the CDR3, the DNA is TGCGCCAGCAGCCAAGAGTTCTATCAAGAGACCCAGTACTTC. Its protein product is CASSQEFYQETQYF.

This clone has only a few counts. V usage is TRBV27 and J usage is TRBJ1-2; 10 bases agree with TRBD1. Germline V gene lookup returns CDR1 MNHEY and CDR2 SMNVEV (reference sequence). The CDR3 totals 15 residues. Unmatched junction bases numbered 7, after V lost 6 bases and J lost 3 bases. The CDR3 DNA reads TGTGCCAGCAGGCGTCCAGGACAGGGGGACTATGGCTACACCTTC. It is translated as CASRRPGQGDYGYTF.

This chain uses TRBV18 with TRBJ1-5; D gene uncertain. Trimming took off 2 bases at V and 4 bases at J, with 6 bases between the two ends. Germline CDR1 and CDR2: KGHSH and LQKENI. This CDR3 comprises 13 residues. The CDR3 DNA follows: TGTGCCAGCTCACCAGGGCAGAATCAGCCCCAGCATTTT. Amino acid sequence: CASSPGQNQPQHF. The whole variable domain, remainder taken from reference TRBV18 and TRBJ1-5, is NAGVMQNPRHLVRRRGQEARLRCSPMKGHSHVYWYRQLPEEGLKFMVYLQKENIIDESGMPKERFSAEFPKEGPSILRIQQVVRGDSAAYFCASSPGQNQPQHFGDGTRLSIL.

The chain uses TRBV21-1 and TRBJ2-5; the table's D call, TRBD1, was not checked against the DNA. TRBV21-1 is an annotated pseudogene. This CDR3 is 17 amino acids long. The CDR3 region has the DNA TGTGCCAGCAGCAAAGGAGGAACAGGGGGCGCAGATGAGACCCAGTACTTC. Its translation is CASSKGGTGGADETQYF.

CDR3 sequence (DNA): TGCAGCGTTTGGGCGCAGGGGGCCTACGAGCAGTACTTC. Its translation: CSVWAQGAYEQYF. The chain carries TRBV29-1 and TRBJ2-7; 7 bases agree with TRBD1. V shed 5 bases, J shed 2 bases, and the junction held 6 bases outside the gene matches. The CDR3 loop spans 13 amino acids. CDR1 SQVTM and CDR2 ANQGSEA come from the germline V gene.